These 20 T cell receptor beta chains share one sample of origin, sequenced in a study of regulatory T cells in long-lasting Graves disease. Construction of TCR beta libraries relied on iRepertoire HTBI primers and on Arm-PCR targeting CDR3 regions. TCRdb passed the multiplex PCR reads through MiXCR, listing each CDR3 protein once. The table has some 490,000 distinct CDR3 sequences, about 12% seen once; the top ten hold approximately 9.6%. As for time point: newly diagnosed GD, antithyroid drugs for less than 3 months. The TCR library was made from RNA extracted from PBMCs. The same data also went into a second study, on T cells in Graves' hyperthyroidism and ophthalmopathy.

This specimen consisted of peripheral blood mononuclear cells (PBMCs), obtained at new diagnosis, from a patient treated with antithyroid drugs. The receptors were sampled from a woman between 25 and 40 years old with Graves disease.

This clonotype was picked up a small number of times. This rearrangement joins TRBV20-1 to TRBJ2-7; 13 bases match TRBD2. The CDR3 extends over 15 amino acids. The ends lost 5 bases at V and 4 bases at J; junction bases unmatched: 8. From germline, CDR1 is DFQATT and CDR2 SNEGSKA (reference sequence). In nucleotides, the CDR3 is TGCAGTGCTGCAATCCGGACTAGCGGGAGATACGAGCAGTACTTC. Translated, it gives CSAAIRTSGRYEQYF.

The rearrangement links TRBV7-2 to TRBJ1-5; 9 nucleotides agree with TRBD1. Germline assignment: CDR1 SGHTA and CDR2 FQGNSA. The V segment lost 0 bases and the J segment 5 bases; nucleotides outside the gene matches: 2. The CDR3 consists of 15 residues. The CDR3 loop is CASSLAGTGYQPQHF. The DNA of the CDR3 is TGTGCCAGCAGCTTAGCCGGGACAGGGTATCAGCCCCAGCATTTT.

This clonotype has at least ten counts. The chain combines TRBV7-9 with TRBJ2-3; tentatively, D is TRBD2 (5 bases). Germline loops: CDR1 SEHNR, CDR2 FQNEAQ (reference sequence). The CDR3 covers 15 residues. Trimming pared 8 bases from V and 1 base from J, leaving 16 bases between. The CDR3 DNA follows: TGTGCCAGCGCCGGGGAAGGGTTCGGCACAGATACGCAGTATTTT. This translates into CASAGEGFGTDTQYF.

In this sample, this clonotype turned up many times. The chain employs TRBV5-1 and TRBJ1-1; D is ambiguous. CDR3 length: 14 amino acids. CDR1 is SGHRS, CDR2 YFSETQ, per germline. The germline V and J ends were trimmed by 4 bases and 5 bases, with 15 bases remaining between them. In DNA form, the CDR3 reads TGCGCCAGCAGCCCAGGCGAGATTTGGACTGAAGCTTTCTTT. Protein sequence: CASSPGEIWTEAFF. Variable domain in full (rest from reference TRBV5-1 and TRBJ1-1): KAGVTQTPRYLIKTRGQQVTLSCSPISGHRSVSWYQQTPGQGLQFLFEYFSETQRNKGNFPGRFSGRQFSNSRSEMNVSTLELGDSALYLCASSPGEIWTEAFFGQGTRLTVV.

This clonotype has ten or more counts. The chain uses TRBV15 and TRBJ1-6; D remains ambiguous. Trimming took off 0 bases at V and 6 bases at J, with 12 bases between the two ends. Germline V gene lookup returns CDR1 LNHNV and CDR2 YYDKDF (reference sequence). The CDR3 runs to 16 residues. Here the CDR3 reads CATSRDLRTGNSPLHF. The CDR3 bases are TGTGCCACCAGCAGAGATCTACGCACTGGTAATTCACCCCTCCACTTT.

This clonotype showed up many times. This may be a read error, as it is one base from a much larger clone. The rearrangement links TRBV2 to TRBJ1-6; TRBD1 might be the D (6 bases). V was pared by 5 bases and J by 6 bases, with 11 bases between. The V gene's germline CDR1 is SNHLY and CDR2 FYNNEI. The CDR3 runs to 14 residues. The CDR3 DNA is TGTGCCAGCAGTCCAGGGGCTGCTAATTCACCCCTCCACTTT. It encodes CASSPGAANSPLHF.

The chain combines TRBV24-1 with TRBJ2-1; no reliable D call. The V end lost 6 bases, the J end lost 0 bases, and 8 bases lay between the germline ends. There are 14 residues in the CDR3. The germline gives CDR1 KGHDR, CDR2 SFDVKD. Here the CDR3 reads CATSHSNSYNEQFF. In DNA form, the CDR3 reads TGTGCCACCAGTCACTCTAACTCCTACAATGAGCAGTTCTTC.

This clonotype was observed many times. The chain joins TRBV30 to TRBJ2-1, with 7 bases matching TRBD2. The CDR3 covers 13 residues. Germline V gene data show CDR1 as GTSNPN and CDR2 as SVGIG (reference sequence). With V trimmed by 3 bases and J by 13 bases, 12 bases remained unmatched. CDR3 protein: CAWRSGAGGKQFF. CDR3 nucleotide sequence: TGTGCCTGGAGAAGCGGGGCAGGAGGGAAACAGTTCTTC.

This clonotype has a handful of counts. The V and J genes are TRBV28 and TRBJ2-2; a possible D gene is TRBD1 (5 bases). The CDR3 is made up of 14 amino acids. Germline CDR1 and CDR2: MDHEN and SYDVKM. Trimming took 5 bases from V and 4 from J, leaving 11 bases between them. The DNA for the CDR3 is TGTGCCAGCAGTAAGACAGCCTCCACCGGGGAGCTGTTTTTT. This gives the protein CASSKTASTGELFF.

There are many counts of this clonotype. This chain joins TRBV29-1 and TRBJ2-3; TRBD1 agrees at 7 bases. This CDR3 has 14 residues. The germline V gene has CDR1 SQVTM and CDR2 ANQGSEA. V dropped 6 bases and J dropped 2; count of bases not matched to a gene: 8. CDR3 in DNA: TGCAGCGTCTATTCGGGACAGCACACAGATACGCAGTATTTT. Translated, it gives CSVYSGQHTDTQYF.

This clonotype was counted many times. This chain connects TRBV7-9 to TRBJ1-1; D unclear. This CDR3 spans 13 amino acids. From germline, CDR1 is SEHNR and CDR2 FQNEAQ (reference sequence). Trimming removed 5 bases from V and 1 base from J, with 8 bases in between. CDR3 in amino acids: CASSPEGNTEAFF. The DNA of the CDR3 is TGTGCCAGCAGCCCGGAGGGGAACACTGAAGCTTTCTTT.

In the case of this clonotype: Being one base from a much bigger clone, this may be a read error. This chain connects TRBV24-1 to TRBJ2-1; 11 positions match TRBD2. CDR3 size: 17 residues. The germline CDR1 and CDR2 sequences are KGHDR and SFDVKD. CDR3 sequence reads: CATRGTSGSGSFNEQFF. The CDR3 DNA reads TGTGCCACCCGAGGGACTAGCGGAAGCGGGTCCTTCAATGAGCAGTTCTTC.

This clonotype was found many times. This chain links TRBV20-1 with TRBJ2-1; 10 bases are a match to TRBD2. With 0 bases clipped from V and 7 bases from J, the junction kept 18 bases outside the gene matches. The germline V gene has CDR1 DFQATT and CDR2 SNEGSKA (reference sequence). The CDR3 has 19 amino acids. CDR3 residues: CSARDRFGSSGRTSNEQFF. Here the CDR3 DNA reads TGCAGTGCTAGAGATCGCTTTGGGTCTAGCGGGAGAACTTCGAATGAGCAGTTCTTC.

Details on this clonotype: Compared with germline, one end of the junction differs, possibly owing to a read error. CDR3 coding DNA: TGTGCCAGCAGCTTACAGGGACTAGTGCAAGAGGCCCAGTACTTC. It codes for CASSLQGLVQEAQYF. V usage is TRBV7-3 and J usage is TRBJ2-5; 8 positions match TRBD2. Per germline, CDR1 SGHTA and CDR2 FQGTGA. The CDR3 has 15 residues.

This clonotype was observed at least ten times. This chain joins TRBV29-1 and TRBJ2-1, with D possibly being TRBD2 (6 bases). The CDR3 is 14 residues long. V lost 7 bases and J lost 0, with 13 bases in between. Germline CDR1 is SQVTM and CDR2 is ANQGSEA. CDR3 bases: TGCAGCGCCCCGACTAGGTACTCCTACAATGAGCAGTTCTTC. Amino acid sequence: CSAPTRYSYNEQFF.

The chain carries TRBV12-3 or TRBV12-4 and TRBJ1-1, with a tentative D call TRBD1 (6 bases). The V gene lost 6 bases and the J gene lost 11 bases, with 19 bases spanning the gap. The CDR3 is 13 amino acids. The CDR3 DNA is TGTGCCAGCAGCCTGACAGGCCCATGGGGCGCTTTCTTT. Translation: CASSLTGPWGAFF.

This clonotype has ten or more counts. The rearrangement joins TRBV10-2 to TRBJ1-5, with 8 bases that match TRBD1. Per germline, CDR1 WSHSY and CDR2 SAAADI. With V trimmed by 3 bases and J by 0 bases, 13 bases remained unmatched. The CDR3 length is 19 residues. The CDR3 loop is CASSDPTTGVVYSNQPQHF. CDR3 DNA: TGCGCCAGCAGTGACCCAACGACAGGGGTCGTTTATAGCAATCAGCCCCAGCATTTT.

This clonotype appeared many times. CDR3: CASSLRQGNTEAFF. CDR3 nucleotide sequence: TGTGCCAGCAGCCTGCGACAGGGCAACACTGAAGCTTTCTTT. The genes are TRBV28 and TRBJ1-1, with TRBD1 matching 7 bases. Germline assignment: CDR1 MDHEN and CDR2 SYDVKM. V lost 6 bases to trimming and J lost 2 bases; unmatched junction nucleotides: 6. The CDR3 has 14 residues.

This clonotype was recorded at least ten times. The chain uses TRBV19 and TRBJ2-2; D not certain. V lost 1 base and J lost 4, with 4 bases in between. This CDR3 comprises 13 residues. Germline V gene sequence: CDR1 LNHDA, CDR2 SQIVND (reference sequence). The CDR3 reads CASSIGGTGELFF. CDR3 nucleotides: TGTGCCAGTAGTATAGGTGGCACCGGGGAGCTGTTTTTT.

This sequence joins TRBV6-5 and TRBJ1-1, with 7 bases aligning to TRBD1. J lost 0 bases, V lost 2 bases, and 6 bases had no gene match. The CDR3 contains 16 residues. Germline CDR1 is MNHEY and CDR2 is SVGAGI. CDR3 bases: TGTGCCAGCAGTTACCTGAGGGGGCTCATGAACACTGAAGCTTTCTTT. As protein: CASSYLRGLMNTEAFF.